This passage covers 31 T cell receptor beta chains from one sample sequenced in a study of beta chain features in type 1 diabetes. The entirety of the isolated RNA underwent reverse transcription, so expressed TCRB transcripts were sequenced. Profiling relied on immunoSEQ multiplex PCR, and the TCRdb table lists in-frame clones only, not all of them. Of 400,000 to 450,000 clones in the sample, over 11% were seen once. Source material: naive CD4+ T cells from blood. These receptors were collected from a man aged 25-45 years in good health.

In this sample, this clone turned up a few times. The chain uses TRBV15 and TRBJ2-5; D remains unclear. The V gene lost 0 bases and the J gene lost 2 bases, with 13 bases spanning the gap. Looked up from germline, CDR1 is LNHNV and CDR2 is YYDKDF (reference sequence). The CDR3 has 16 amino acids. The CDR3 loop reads CATSRDRSPNQETQYF. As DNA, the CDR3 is TGTGCCACCAGCAGAGATAGGTCCCCCAATCAAGAGACCCAGTACTTC. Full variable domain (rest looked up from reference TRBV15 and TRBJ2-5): DAMVIQNPRYQVTQFGKPVTLSCSQTLNHNVMYWYQQKSSQAPKLLFHYYDKDFNNEADTPDNFQSRRPNTSFCFLDIRSPGLGDTAMYLCATSRDRSPNQETQYFGPGTRLLVL.

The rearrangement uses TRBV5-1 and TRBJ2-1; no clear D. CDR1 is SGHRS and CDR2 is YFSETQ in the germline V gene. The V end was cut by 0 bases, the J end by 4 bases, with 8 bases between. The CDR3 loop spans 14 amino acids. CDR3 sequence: CASSLVADYNEQFF. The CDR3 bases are TGCGCCAGCAGCTTGGTGGCAGATTACAATGAGCAGTTCTTC.

The DNA of the CDR3 is TGCGCCAGCAGCTTGTACTTAGACACCTACAATGAGCAGTTCTTC. It translates to CASSLYLDTYNEQFF. V gene TRBV5-1 combines with J gene TRBJ2-1; no clear D gene. This CDR3 has 15 residues. Deletions cut 1 base from V and 2 bases from J, with 10 bases between. The germline CDR1 and CDR2 sequences are SGHRS and YFSETQ.

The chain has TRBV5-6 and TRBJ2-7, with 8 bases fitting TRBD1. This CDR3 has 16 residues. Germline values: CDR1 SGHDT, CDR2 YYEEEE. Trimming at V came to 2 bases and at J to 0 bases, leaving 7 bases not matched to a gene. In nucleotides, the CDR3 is TGTGCCAGCAGCTTAGGGGACAGGAGGAGCTCCTACGAGCAGTACTTC. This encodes CASSLGDRRSSYEQYF.

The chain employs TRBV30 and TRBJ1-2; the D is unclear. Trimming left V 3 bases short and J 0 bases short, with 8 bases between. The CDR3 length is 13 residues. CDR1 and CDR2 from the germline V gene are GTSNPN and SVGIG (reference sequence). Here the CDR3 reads CAWRGLANYGYTF. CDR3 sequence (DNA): TGTGCCTGGAGGGGGTTAGCTAACTATGGCTACACCTTC.

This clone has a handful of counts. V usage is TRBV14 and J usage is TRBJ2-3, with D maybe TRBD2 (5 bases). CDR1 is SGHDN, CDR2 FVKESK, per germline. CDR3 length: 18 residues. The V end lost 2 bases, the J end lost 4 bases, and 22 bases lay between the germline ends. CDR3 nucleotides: TGTGCCAGCAGCCAACTATCAGACTGGGGTGTCGGGGCAGATACGCAGTATTTT. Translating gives CASSQLSDWGVGADTQYF.

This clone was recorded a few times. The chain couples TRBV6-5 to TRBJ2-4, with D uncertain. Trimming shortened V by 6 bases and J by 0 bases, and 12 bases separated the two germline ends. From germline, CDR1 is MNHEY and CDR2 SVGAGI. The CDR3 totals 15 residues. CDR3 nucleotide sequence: TGTGCCAGCAGAGACGGGTTACTAGCCAAAAACATTCAGTACTTC. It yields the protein CASRDGLLAKNIQYF.

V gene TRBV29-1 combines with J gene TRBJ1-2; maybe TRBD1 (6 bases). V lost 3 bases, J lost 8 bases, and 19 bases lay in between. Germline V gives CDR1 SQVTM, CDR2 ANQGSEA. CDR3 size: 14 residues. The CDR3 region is CSVDPGTKGKGYTF. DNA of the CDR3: TGCAGCGTTGACCCCGGGACAAAAGGGAAGGGCTACACCTTC. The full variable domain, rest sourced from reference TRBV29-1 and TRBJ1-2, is SAVISQKPSRDICQRGTSLTIQCQVDSQVTMMFWYRQQPGQSLTLIATANQGSEATYESGFVIDKFPISRPNLTFSTLTVSNMSPEDSSIYLCSVDPGTKGKGYTFGSGTRLTVV.

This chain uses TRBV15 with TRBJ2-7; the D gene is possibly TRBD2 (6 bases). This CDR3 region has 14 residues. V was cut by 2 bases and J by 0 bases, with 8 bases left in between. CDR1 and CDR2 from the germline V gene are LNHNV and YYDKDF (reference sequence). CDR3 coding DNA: TGTGCCACCAGCAGAAACGGGGGCTCCTACGAGCAGTACGTC. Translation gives CATSRNGGSYEQYV.

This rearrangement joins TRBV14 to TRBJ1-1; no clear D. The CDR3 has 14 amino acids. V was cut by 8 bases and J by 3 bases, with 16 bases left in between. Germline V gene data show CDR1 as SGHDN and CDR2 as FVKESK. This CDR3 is CASGRGMTDTEAFF. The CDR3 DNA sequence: TGTGCCAGCGGACGAGGGATGACCGACACTGAAGCTTTCTTT.

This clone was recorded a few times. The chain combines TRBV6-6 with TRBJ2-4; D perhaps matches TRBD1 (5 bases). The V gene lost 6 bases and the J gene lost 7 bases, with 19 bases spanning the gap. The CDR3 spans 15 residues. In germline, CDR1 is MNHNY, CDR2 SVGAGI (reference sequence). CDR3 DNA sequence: TGTGCCAGCAGCTCAAAAAAGGGGTTTTCGAACATTCAGTACTTC. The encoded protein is CASSSKKGFSNIQYF.

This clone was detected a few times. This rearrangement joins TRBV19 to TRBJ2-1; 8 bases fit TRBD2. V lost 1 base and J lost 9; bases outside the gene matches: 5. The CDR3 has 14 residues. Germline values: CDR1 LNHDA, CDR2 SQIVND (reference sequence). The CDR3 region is CASSIVGLASEQFF. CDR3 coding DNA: TGTGCCAGTAGTATAGTCGGACTAGCTTCTGAGCAGTTCTTC.

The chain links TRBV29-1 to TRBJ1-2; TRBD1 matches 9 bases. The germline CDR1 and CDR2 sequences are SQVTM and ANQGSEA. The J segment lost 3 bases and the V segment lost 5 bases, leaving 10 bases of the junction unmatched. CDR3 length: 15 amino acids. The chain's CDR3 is CSVLIPDRGYYGYTF. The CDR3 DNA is TGCAGCGTTCTGATCCCGGACAGGGGCTACTATGGCTACACCTTC.

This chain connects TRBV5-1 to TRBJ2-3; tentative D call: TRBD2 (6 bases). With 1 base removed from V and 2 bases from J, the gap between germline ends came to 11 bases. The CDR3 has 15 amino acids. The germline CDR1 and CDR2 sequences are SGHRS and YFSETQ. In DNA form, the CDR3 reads TGCGCCAGCAGCTTGCTGCGGGGCGACACAGATACGCAGTATTTT. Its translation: CASSLLRGDTDTQYF.

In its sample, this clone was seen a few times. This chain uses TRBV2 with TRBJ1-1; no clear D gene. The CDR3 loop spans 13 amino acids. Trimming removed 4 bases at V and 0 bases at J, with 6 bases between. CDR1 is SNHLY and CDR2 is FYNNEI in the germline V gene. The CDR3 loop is CASSVGMNTEAFF. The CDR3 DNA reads TGTGCCAGCAGTGTGGGCATGAACACTGAAGCTTTCTTT.

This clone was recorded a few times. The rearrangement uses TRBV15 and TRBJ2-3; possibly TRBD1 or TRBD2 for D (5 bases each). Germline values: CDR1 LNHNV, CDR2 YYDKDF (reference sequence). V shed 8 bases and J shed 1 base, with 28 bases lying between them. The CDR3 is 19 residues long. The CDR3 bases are TGTGCCACCCTGAACCGGGCAGGGTCTACGAGGACTGGCACAGATACGCAGTATTTT. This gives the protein CATLNRAGSTRTGTDTQYF.

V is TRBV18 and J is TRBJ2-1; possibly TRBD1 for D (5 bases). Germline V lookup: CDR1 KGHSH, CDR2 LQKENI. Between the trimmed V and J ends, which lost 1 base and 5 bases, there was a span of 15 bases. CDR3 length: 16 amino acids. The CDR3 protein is CASSPRGREGDNEQFF. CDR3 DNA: TGTGCCAGCTCACCACGGGGCAGGGAAGGTGACAATGAGCAGTTCTTC. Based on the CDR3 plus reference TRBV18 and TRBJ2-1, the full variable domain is NAGVMQNPRHLVRRRGQEARLRCSPMKGHSHVYWYRQLPEEGLKFMVYLQKENIIDESGMPKERFSAEFPKEGPSILRIQQVVRGDSAAYFCASSPRGREGDNEQFFGPGTRLTVL.

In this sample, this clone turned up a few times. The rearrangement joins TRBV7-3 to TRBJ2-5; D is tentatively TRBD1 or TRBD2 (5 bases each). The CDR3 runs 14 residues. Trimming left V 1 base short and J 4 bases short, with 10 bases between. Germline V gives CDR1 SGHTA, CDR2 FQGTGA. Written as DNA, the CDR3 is TGTGCCAGCAGCTTAAGTGGGGGAGTAGAGACCCAGTACTTC. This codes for CASSLSGGVETQYF. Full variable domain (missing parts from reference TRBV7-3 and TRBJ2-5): GAGVSQTPSNKVTEKGKYVELRCDPISGHTALYWYRQSLGQGPEFLIYFQGTGAADDSGLPNDRFFAVRPEGSVSTLKIQRTERGDSAVYLCASSLSGGVETQYFGPGTRLLVL.

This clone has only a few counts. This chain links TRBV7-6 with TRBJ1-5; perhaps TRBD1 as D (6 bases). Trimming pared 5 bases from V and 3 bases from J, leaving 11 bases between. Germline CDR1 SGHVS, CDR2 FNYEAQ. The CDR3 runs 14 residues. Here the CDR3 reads CASSEGHINQPQHF. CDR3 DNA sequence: TGTGCCAGCAGCGAGGGACACATCAATCAGCCCCAGCATTTT.

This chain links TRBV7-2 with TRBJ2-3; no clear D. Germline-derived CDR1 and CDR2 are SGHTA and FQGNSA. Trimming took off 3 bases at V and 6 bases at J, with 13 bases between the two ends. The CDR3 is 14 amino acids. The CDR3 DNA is TGTGCCAGCAGCTTGCGCTTTCGGGTGGATACGCAGTATTTT. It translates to CASSLRFRVDTQYF.

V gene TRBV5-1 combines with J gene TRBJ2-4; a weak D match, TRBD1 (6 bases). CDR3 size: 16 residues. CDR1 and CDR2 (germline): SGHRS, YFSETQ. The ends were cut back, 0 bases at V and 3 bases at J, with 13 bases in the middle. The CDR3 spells CASSLETGLGKNIQYF. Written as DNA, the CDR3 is TGCGCCAGCAGCTTGGAAACAGGGCTGGGCAAAAACATTCAGTACTTC.

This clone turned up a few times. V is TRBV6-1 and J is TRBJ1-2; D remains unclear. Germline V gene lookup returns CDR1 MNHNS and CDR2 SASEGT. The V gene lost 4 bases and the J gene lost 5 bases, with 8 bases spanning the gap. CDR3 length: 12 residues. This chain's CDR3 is CASSVGAYGYTF. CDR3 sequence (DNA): TGTGCCAGCAGTGTAGGCGCTTATGGCTACACCTTC.

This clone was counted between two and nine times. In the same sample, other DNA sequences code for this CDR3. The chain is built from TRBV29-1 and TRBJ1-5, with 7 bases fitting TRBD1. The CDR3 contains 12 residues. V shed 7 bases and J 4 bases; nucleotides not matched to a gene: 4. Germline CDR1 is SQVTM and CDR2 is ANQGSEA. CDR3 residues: CSAGTENQPQHF. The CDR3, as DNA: TGCAGCGCCGGGACAGAAAATCAGCCCCAGCATTTT.

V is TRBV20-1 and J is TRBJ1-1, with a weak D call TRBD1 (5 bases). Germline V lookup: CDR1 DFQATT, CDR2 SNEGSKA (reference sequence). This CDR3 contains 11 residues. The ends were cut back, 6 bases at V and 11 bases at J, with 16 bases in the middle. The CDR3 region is CSAWGGSTAFF. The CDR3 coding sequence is TGCAGTGCCTGGGGGGGTTCCACGGCTTTCTTT.

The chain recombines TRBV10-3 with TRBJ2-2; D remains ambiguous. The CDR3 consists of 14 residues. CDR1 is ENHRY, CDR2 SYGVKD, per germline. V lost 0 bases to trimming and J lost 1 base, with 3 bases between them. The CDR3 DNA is TGTGCCATCAGTGAGTCGAGGAACACCGGGGAGCTGTTTTTT. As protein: CAISESRNTGELFF.

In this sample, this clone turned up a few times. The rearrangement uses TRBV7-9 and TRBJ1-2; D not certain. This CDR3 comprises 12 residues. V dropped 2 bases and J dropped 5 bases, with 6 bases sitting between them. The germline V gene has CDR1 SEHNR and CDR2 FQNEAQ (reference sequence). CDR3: CASSLRPYGYTF. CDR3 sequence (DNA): TGTGCCAGCAGCTTACGTCCATATGGCTACACCTTC.

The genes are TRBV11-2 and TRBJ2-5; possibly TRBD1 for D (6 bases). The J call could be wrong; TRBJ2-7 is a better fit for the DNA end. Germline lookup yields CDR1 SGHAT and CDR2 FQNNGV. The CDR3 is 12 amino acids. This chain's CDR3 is CASSFRRGEQYF. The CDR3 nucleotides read TGTGCCAGCAGCTTTCGCAGGGGCGAGCAGTACTTC.

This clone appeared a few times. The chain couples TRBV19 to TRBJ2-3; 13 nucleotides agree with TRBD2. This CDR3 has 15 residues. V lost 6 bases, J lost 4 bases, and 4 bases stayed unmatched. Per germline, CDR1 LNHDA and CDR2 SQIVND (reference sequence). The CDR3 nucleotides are TGTGCCAGTAGACTAGCGGGAGGGCCATCAGATACGCAGTATTTT. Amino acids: CASRLAGGPSDTQYF.

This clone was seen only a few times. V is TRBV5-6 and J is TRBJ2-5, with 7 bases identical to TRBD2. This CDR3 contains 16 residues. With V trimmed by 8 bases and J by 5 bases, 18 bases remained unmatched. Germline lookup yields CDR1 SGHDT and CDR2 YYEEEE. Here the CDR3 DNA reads TGTGCCAGTAAAAACCGAAGACTAGCATCGGTGGAGACCCAGTACTTC. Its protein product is CASKNRRLASVETQYF.

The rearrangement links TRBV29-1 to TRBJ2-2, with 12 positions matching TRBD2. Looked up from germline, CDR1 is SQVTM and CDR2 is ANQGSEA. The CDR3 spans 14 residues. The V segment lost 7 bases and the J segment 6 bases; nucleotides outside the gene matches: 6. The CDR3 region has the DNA TGCAGCGCCCGGACTAGCGGGACGGCCGGGGAGCTGTTTTTT. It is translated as CSARTSGTAGELFF.

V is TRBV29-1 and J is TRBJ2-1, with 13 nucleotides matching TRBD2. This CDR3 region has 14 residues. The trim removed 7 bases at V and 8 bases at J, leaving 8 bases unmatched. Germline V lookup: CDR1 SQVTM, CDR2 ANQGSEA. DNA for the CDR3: TGCAGCGCAACTAGCGGGAGGGTAATCGATGAGCAGTTCTTC. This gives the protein CSATSGRVIDEQFF.